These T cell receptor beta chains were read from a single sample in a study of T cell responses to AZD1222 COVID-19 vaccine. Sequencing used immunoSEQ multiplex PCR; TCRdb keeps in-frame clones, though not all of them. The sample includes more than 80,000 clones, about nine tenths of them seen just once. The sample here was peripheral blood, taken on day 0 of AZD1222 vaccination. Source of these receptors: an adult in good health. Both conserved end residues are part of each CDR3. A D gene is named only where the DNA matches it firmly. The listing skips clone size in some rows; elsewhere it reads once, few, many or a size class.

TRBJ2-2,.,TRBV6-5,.,CATRDSNTGELFF,TGTGCCACCCGGGACTCTAACACCGGGGAGCTGTTTTTT
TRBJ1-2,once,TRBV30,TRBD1,CASAPGTGYGYTF,TGTGCCTCAGCCCCCGGGACAGGATATGGCTACACCTTC
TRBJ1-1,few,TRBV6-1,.,CASSDRGRKNTEAFF,TGTGCCAGCAGTGACCGGGGACGGAAGAACACTGAAGCTTTCTTT
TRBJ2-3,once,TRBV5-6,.,CASSRGPLTDTQYF,TGTGCCAGCAGCCGGGGACCCCTCACAGATACGCAGTATTTT
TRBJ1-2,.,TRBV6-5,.,CASRPPGQTTGGYTF,TGTGCCAGCAGGCCCCCGGGACAAACAACGGGAGGCTACACCTTC
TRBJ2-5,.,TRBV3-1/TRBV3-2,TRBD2,CASSQVAGGQETQYF,TGTGCCAGCAGCCAAGTAGCGGGGGGGCAAGAGACCCAGTACTTC
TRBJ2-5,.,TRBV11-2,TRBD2,CASSYASSGVGETQYF,TGTGCCAGCAGCTATGCCTCTAGCGGGGTTGGGGAGACCCAGTACTTC
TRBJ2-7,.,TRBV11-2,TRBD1,CASSHGTGTYEQYF,TGTGCCAGCAGTCATGGGACAGGGACCTACGAGCAGTACTTC
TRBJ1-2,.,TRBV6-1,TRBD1,CASSVGQRTGVGGYTF,TGTGCCAGCAGTGTAGGCCAAAGGACAGGGGTCGGTGGCTACACCTTC
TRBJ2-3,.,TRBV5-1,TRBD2,CASSLRTSGGTTDTQYF,TGCGCCAGCAGCTTAAGGACTAGCGGGGGGACCACAGATACGCAGTATTTT
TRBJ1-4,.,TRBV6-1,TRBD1,CASSEVTGEEKLFF,TGTGCCAGCAGTGAAGTCACAGGGGAAGAAAAACTGTTTTTT
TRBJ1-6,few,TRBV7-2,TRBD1,CASSLAHRGASSPLHF,TGTGCCAGCAGCTTAGCCCACAGGGGGGCTAGTTCACCCCTCCACTTT
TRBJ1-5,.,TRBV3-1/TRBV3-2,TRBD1,CASSPSPWGSDRGMFQPQHF,TGTGCCAGCAGCCCTTCGCCGTGGGGCTCCGACAGGGGAATGTTTCAGCCCCAGCATTTT
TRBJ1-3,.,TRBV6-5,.,CASTQSGNTIYF,TGTGCCAGCACACAATCTGGAAACACCATATATTTT
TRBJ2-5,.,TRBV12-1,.,CASRSPFGTSDQATETQYF,TGTGCCAGCAGGTCTCCATTCGGGACTAGCGACCAAGCGACGGAGACCCAGTACTTC
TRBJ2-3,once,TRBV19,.,CASGDTQYF,TGTGCCAGTGGAGATACGCAGTATTTT
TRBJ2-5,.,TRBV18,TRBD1,CASSRQGPSYQETQYF,TGTGCCAGCTCCCGACAGGGACCCTCGTACCAAGAGACCCAGTACTTC
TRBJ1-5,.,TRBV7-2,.,CASSRDPNQPQHF,TGTGCCAGCAGCCGGGACCCTAATCAGCCCCAGCATTTT
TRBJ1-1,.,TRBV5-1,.,CASSPPTEYGTEAFF,TGCGCCAGCAGCCCACCCACGGAATATGGCACTGAAGCTTTCTTT
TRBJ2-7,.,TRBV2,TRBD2,CASSEGTSGSYEQYF,TGTGCCAGCAGTGAGGGGACTAGCGGGAGCTACGAGCAGTACTTC
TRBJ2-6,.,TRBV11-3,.,CASSLTGANVLTF,TGTGCCAGCAGCCTAACTGGGGCCAACGTCCTGACTTTC
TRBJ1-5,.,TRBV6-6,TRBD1,CASSWTGDQPQHF,TGTGCCAGCAGTTGGACAGGGGATCAGCCCCAGCATTTT
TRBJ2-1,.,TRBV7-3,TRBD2,CASSIAGLNNEQFF,TGTGCCAGCAGCATCGCGGGACTAAACAATGAGCAGTTCTTC
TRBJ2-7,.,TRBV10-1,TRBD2,CASGSGRANEQYF,TGCGCCAGTGGTAGCGGGAGGGCCAATGAGCAGTACTTC
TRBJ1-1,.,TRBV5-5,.,CASSLQETNTEAFF,TGTGCCAGCAGCTTGCAGGAAACGAACACTGAAGCTTTCTTT
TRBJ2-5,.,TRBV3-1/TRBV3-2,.,CASSQDRQETQHF,TGTGCCAGCAGCCAGGACAGACAAGAGACCCAGCACTTC
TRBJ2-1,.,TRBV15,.,CATSREADRRVQFF,TGTGCCACCAGCAGAGAAGCGGACCGACGAGTGCAGTTCTTC
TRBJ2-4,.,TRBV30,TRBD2,CAWSPKGLAGALAKNIQYF,TGTGCCTGGAGTCCCAAGGGACTAGCGGGGGCTTTAGCCAAAAACATTCAGTACTTC
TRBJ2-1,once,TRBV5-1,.,CASTPGNSSYNEQFF,TGCGCCAGCACCCCCGGGAACAGCTCCTACAATGAGCAGTTCTTC
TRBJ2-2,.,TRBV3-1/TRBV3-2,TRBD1,CATWTGNTGKPGELFF,TGTGCCACGTGGACAGGGAACACGGGTAAACCCGGGGAGCTGTTTTTT
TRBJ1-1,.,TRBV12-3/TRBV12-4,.,CASRISTEAFF,TGTGCCAGCAGAATTAGCACTGAAGCTTTCTTT
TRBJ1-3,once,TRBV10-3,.,CAISESVSGNTIYF,TGTGCCATCAGTGAAAGTGTCTCTGGAAACACCATATATTTT
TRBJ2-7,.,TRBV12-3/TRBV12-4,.,CASSPERYEQYF,TGTGCCAGCAGCCCAGAGAGGTACGAGCAGTACTTC